Listed below are T cell receptor beta chains from one sample, sequenced in a study of post-analysis software for immune sequencing data. TCRdb reprocessed the PCR reads with MiXCR, giving one entry per CDR3 protein. In the table there are about 760,000 distinct CDR3 sequences, 30% of which are singletons. The sample was blood. The receptor set was obtained from a girl between 5 and 17 years old with multiple sclerosis. Both conserved end residues are part of each CDR3. D genes are given only for firm matches. Clone size is not always given. Where it is, it says once, few, many or a class for expanded clones.

abundance	len	v_gene	d_gene	j_gene	CDR3aa	CDR3nt
few	14	TRBV20-1	TRBD1	TRBJ2-7	CSAPDRGWSYEQYF	TGCAGTGCGCCGGACAGGGGTTGGTCGTACGAGCAGTACTTC
few	15	TRBV18	.	TRBJ2-1	CASSPGGDPRGEQFF	TGTGCCAGCTCACCAGGAGGAGACCCTAGGGGTGAGCAGTTCTTC
few	16	TRBV7-2	.	TRBJ2-1	CASNRAVLEPGDEQFF	TGTGCCAGCAACCGGGCCGTACTGGAACCCGGCGATGAGCAGTTCTTC
few	14	TRBV5-1	.	TRBJ2-7	CASSLTTSRIEQYF	TGCGCCAGCAGCTTAACGACTAGTCGGATCGAGCAGTACTTC
.	16	TRBV5-1	TRBD1	TRBJ2-2	CASRDGQGAHTGELFF	TGCGCCAGCAGGGACGGACAGGGGGCCCACACCGGGGAGCTGTTTTTT
few	18	TRBV11-2	.	TRBJ2-1	CASSLLRGSGGHLYEQFF	TGTGCCAGCAGCTTACTTCGCGGGTCAGGGGGGCACCTCTATGAGCAGTTCTTC
.	11	TRBV7-2	.	TRBJ2-2	CASTNTGELFF	TGTGCCAGCACTAACACCGGGGAGCTGTTTTTT
.	14	TRBV27	.	TRBJ2-5	CASSPGAARREQYF	TGTGCCAGCAGTCCGGGGGCGGCCAGGCGGGAGCAGTACTTC
few	13	TRBV29-1	TRBD1	TRBJ1-2	CSGGQGARYGYTF	TGCAGCGGCGGACAGGGGGCAAGGTATGGCTACACCTTC
once	16	TRBV7-2	.	TRBJ2-2	CASSSPPSMGTGELFF	TGTGCCAGCAGCTCACCCCCTTCTATGGGGACCGGGGAGCTGTTTTTT
once	11	TRBV19	.	TRBJ1-1	CASSARRVTFF	TGTGCCAGTAGTGCCCGGAGGGTGACTTTCTTT
.	13	TRBV18	.	TRBJ1-6	CASSPGKNSPLHF	TGTGCCAGCTCACCAGGCAAAAATTCACCCCTCCACTTT
.	15	TRBV5-1	.	TRBJ1-4	CASSPASGWDEKLFF	TGCGCCAGCAGCCCGGCATCAGGGTGGGATGAAAAACTGTTTTTT
.	17	TRBV10-3	TRBD2	TRBJ2-2	CAISKTSGRGDTGELFF	TGTGCCATCAGTAAGACTAGCGGGAGGGGGGACACCGGGGAGCTGTTTTTT
many	12	TRBV20-1	.	TRBJ1-2	CSARIGRYGYTF	TGCAGTGCTAGAATAGGGCGTTATGGCTACACCTTC
.	12	TRBV7-2	.	TRBJ2-3	CASSSLIDTQYF	TGTGCCAGCAGCTCCTTGATAGATACGCAGTATTTT
.	13	TRBV28	TRBD1	TRBJ2-7	CASSTGESYEQYF	TGTGCCAGCAGTACAGGGGAATCCTACGAGCAGTACTTC
.	14	TRBV7-2	.	TRBJ2-4	CASSSYIRENIQYF	TGTGCCAGCAGCTCCTATATACGAGAAAACATTCAGTACTTC
.	13	TRBV20-1	.	TRBJ1-4	CSATDSLNEKLFF	TGCAGTGCTACGGACAGCTTAAATGAAAAACTGTTTTTT
.	12	TRBV7-9	.	TRBJ1-1	CASSQQGTEAFF	TGTGCCAGCAGCCAACAGGGCACTGAAGCTTTCTTT
.	12	TRBV20-1	.	TRBJ2-5	CSASGPRNEQYF	TGCAGTGCTAGCGGGCCGAGGAATGAGCAGTACTTC
many	11	TRBV6-5	.	TRBJ1-2	CAAGSGYGYTF	TGTGCCGCCGGGTCGGGCTATGGCTACACCTTC
.	16	TRBV10-3	.	TRBJ2-3	CAISEFRQGRADTQYF	TGTGCCATCAGTGAGTTCCGGCAGGGGCGGGCAGATACGCAGTATTTT
.	12	TRBV14	.	TRBJ2-1	CASSQVTGEQFF	TGTGCCAGCAGCCAGGTAACGGGGGAGCAGTTCTTC
.	15	TRBV19	TRBD2	TRBJ2-3	CASSRRLAGTDTQYF	TGTGCCAGTAGTAGGAGACTAGCGGGCACAGATACGCAGTATTTT
few	14	TRBV12-3/TRBV12-4	.	TRBJ2-7	CASSFGGGAYEQYF	TGTGCCAGCAGCTTCGGAGGTGGTGCCTACGAGCAGTACTTC
.	17	TRBV5-1	TRBD2	TRBJ2-1	CASSYGLAGVYGDEQFF	TGCGCCAGCAGCTACGGACTAGCGGGAGTATATGGGGATGAGCAGTTCTTC
.	15	TRBV28	TRBD1	TRBJ1-2	CASSLLVTGQSGYTF	TGTGCCAGCAGTTTACTTGTGACAGGGCAGAGTGGCTACACCTTC
.	16	TRBV4-3	.	TRBJ2-2	CASSHLRPANTGELFF	TGCGCCAGCAGCCACCTACGGCCTGCGAACACCGGGGAGCTGTTTTTT
few	18	TRBV5-6	TRBD2	TRBJ2-5	CASSRLKTRLAGQETQYF	TGTGCCAGCAGCAGACTGAAAACTCGACTAGCAGGCCAAGAGACCCAGTACTTC
once	14	TRBV4-3	.	TRBJ1-3	CASSQERGWDTIYF	TGCGCCAGCAGCCAAGAAAGAGGCTGGGACACCATATATTTT
few	15	TRBV4-1	TRBD1	TRBJ1-2	CASSQFGQGDYGYTF	TGCGCCAGCAGCCAGTTCGGACAGGGGGACTATGGCTACACCTTC
.	14	TRBV9	TRBD1	TRBJ1-2	CASSPSGGANGYTF	TGTGCCAGCAGCCCGTCAGGGGGCGCAAATGGCTACACCTTC
.	16	TRBV5-6	TRBD1	TRBJ2-2	CASSETTGVSSGELFF	TGTGCCAGCAGCGAAACGACAGGGGTGAGCTCCGGGGAGCTGTTTTTT
.	15	TRBV24-1	TRBD1	TRBJ2-2	CATSDPDRVPGELFF	TGTGCCACCAGTGATCCAGACAGGGTCCCCGGGGAGCTGTTTTTT
few	14	TRBV4-1	.	TRBJ1-2	CASSRAGEGYGYTF	TGCGCCAGCAGCCGCGCGGGAGAGGGGTATGGCTACACCTTC
few	13	TRBV20-1	TRBD2	TRBJ2-7	CTCRTSGIGEQYF	TGCACCTGTCGGACTAGCGGGATTGGAGAGCAGTACTTC
few	16	TRBV20-1	TRBD2	TRBJ2-7	CSAWTSGRGRRYEQYF	TGCAGTGCTTGGACTAGCGGGAGAGGGCGGAGGTACGAGCAGTACTTC
few	15	TRBV6-5	.	TRBJ2-5	CASSYSSGREETQYF	TGTGCCAGCAGTTACTCGAGTGGGCGGGAAGAGACCCAGTACTTC
few	15	TRBV29-1	TRBD1	TRBJ2-7	CSVEGSDRGTYEQYF	TGCAGCGTTGAGGGGAGCGACAGGGGGACCTACGAGCAGTACTTC
few	16	TRBV12-3/TRBV12-4	TRBD1	TRBJ2-5	CASSFWGQGARETQYF	TGTGCCAGCAGTTTCTGGGGACAGGGGGCGAGGGAGACCCAGTACTTC
.	13	TRBV12-3/TRBV12-4	.	TRBJ2-7	CASSQTGTHGQYF	TGTGCCAGCAGCCAAACAGGGACCCACGGGCAGTACTTC
.	15	TRBV4-3	TRBD1	TRBJ1-5	CASSQEGTGDQPQHF	TGCGCCAGCAGCCAAGAGGGCACAGGGGATCAGCCCCAGCATTTT
few	13	TRBV9	.	TRBJ2-3	CASSDARTDTQYF	TGTGCCAGCAGCGATGCTAGGACAGATACGCAGTATTTT
.	15	TRBV15	.	TRBJ2-7	CATSRDRGRDDEQYF	TGTGCCACCAGCAGAGATCGGGGCAGGGACGACGAGCAGTACTTC
.	13	TRBV9	.	TRBJ2-1	CASSMSGLDEQFF	TGTGCCAGCAGCATGTCGGGACTGGATGAGCAGTTCTTC
.	13	TRBV20-1	.	TRBJ2-7	CSAILPGGYEQYF	TGCAGTGCGATACTCCCCGGGGGTTACGAGCAGTACTTC
.	14	TRBV7-2	.	TRBJ2-3	CASSSTRSGDTQYF	TGTGCCAGCAGCTCCACGCGGTCAGGAGATACGCAGTATTTT
few	16	TRBV5-1	.	TRBJ2-5	CASSPYLGKAQETQYF	TGCGCCAGCAGCCCATATTTGGGGAAAGCCCAAGAGACCCAGTACTTC
.	14	TRBV29-1	.	TRBJ2-1	CSVLGDTFYNEQFF	TGCAGCGTTTTGGGGGACACCTTCTACAATGAGCAGTTCTTC
many	13	TRBV7-2	.	TRBJ2-3	CASSSPGADTQYF	TGTGCCAGCAGCTCCCCTGGGGCAGATACGCAGTATTTT
.	14	TRBV20-1	.	TRBJ1-5	CSASGAYSNQPQHF	TGCAGTGCTAGCGGAGCCTATAGCAATCAGCCCCAGCATTTT